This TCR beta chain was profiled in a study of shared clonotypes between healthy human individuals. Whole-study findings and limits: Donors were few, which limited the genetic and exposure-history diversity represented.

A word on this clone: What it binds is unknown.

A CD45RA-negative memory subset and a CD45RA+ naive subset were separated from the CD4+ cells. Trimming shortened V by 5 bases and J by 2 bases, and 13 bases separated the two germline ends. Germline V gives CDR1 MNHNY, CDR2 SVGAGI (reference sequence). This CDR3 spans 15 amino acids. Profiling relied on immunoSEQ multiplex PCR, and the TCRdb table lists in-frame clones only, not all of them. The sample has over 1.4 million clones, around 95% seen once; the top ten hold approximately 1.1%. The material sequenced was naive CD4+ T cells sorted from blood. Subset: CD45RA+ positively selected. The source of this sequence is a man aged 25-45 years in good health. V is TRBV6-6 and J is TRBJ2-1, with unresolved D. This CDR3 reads CASSQTRGPYNEQFF. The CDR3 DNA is TGTGCCAGCAGTCAGACCCGTGGTCCCTACAATGAGCAGTTCTTC.